Included here is one TCR beta chain sequence, with context. TCRdb's table, derived via immunoSEQ multiplex PCR, lists solely in-frame clones and lacks some. In the table there are 440,000 or so clones, 89% of which are singletons. Trimming shortened V by 3 bases and J by 0 bases, and 9 bases separated the two germline ends. Germline values: CDR1 KGHSH, CDR2 LQKENI. The CDR3 extends over 14 amino acids. The data were obtained in a study of Ad26.COV2.S vaccination and SARS-CoV-2 variants. Treatment meaning: approximately 18 received Ad26.COV2.S at low or high dose, single or two shots; several received placebo; per-sample allocation not given. After the first vaccine or placebo injection, samples were drawn on day 63.

The chain links TRBV18 to TRBJ2-7; no definite D call. This receptor was identified in a person aged 18-60 years who received the Ad26.COV2.S COVID-19 vaccine or a placebo. This specimen consisted of peripheral blood, obtained in a trial of Ad26.COV2.S vaccine versus placebo. The chain's CDR3 is CASSPGGSSYEQYF. Written as DNA, the CDR3 is TGTGCCAGCTCACCTGGCGGTAGCTCCTACGAGCAGTACTTC.